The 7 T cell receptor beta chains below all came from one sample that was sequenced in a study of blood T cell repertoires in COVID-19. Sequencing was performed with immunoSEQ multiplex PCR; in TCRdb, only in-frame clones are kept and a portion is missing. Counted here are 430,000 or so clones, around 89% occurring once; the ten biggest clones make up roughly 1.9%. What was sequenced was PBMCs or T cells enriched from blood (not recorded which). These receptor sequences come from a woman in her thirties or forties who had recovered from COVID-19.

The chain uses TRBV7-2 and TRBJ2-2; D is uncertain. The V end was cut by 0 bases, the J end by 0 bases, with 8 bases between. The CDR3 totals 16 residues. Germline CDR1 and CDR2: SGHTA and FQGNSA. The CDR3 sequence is CASSLAGPANTGELFF. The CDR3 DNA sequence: TGTGCCAGCAGCTTAGCGGGCCCGGCGAACACCGGGGAGCTGTTTTTT.

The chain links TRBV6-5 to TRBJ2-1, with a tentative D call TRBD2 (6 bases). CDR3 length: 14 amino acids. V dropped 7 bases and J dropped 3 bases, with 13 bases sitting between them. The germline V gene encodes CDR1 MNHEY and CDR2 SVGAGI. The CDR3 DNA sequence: TGTGCCAGCACCGACGGGGGACGCTACAATGAGCAGTTCTTC. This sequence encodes CASTDGGRYNEQFF.

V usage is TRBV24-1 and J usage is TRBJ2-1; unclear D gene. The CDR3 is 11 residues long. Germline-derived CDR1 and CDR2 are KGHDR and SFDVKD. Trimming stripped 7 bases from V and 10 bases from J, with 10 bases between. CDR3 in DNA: TGTGCCACCAGCGGGTTTGGGGAGCAGTTCTTC. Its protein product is CATSGFGEQFF.

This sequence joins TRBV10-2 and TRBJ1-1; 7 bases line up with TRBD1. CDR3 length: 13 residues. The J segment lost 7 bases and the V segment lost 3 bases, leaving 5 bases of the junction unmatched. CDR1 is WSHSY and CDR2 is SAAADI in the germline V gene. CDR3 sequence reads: CASSEGTVVEAFF. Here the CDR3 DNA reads TGCGCCAGCAGTGAAGGGACAGTCGTTGAAGCTTTCTTT.

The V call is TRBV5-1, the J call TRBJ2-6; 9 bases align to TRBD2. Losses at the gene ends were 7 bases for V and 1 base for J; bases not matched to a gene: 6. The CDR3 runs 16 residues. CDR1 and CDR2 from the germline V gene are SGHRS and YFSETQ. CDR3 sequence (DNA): TGCGCCAGCTATAGCGGGAGCCCTTCTGGGGCCAACGTCCTGACTTTC. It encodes CASYSGSPSGANVLTF.

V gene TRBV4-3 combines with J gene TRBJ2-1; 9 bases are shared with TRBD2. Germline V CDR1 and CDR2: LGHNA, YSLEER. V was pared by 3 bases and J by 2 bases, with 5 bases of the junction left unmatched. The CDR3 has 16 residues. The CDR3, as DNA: TGCGCCAGCAGCCAGAGGACTAGCGACGCCTACAATGAGCAGTTCTTC. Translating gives CASSQRTSDAYNEQFF.

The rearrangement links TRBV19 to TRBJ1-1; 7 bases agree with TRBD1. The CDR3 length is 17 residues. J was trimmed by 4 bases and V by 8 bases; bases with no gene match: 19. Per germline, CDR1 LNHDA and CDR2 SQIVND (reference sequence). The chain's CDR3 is CASQDSDRETWITEAFF. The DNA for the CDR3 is TGTGCCAGTCAAGACTCTGACAGGGAAACTTGGATCACTGAAGCTTTCTTT.